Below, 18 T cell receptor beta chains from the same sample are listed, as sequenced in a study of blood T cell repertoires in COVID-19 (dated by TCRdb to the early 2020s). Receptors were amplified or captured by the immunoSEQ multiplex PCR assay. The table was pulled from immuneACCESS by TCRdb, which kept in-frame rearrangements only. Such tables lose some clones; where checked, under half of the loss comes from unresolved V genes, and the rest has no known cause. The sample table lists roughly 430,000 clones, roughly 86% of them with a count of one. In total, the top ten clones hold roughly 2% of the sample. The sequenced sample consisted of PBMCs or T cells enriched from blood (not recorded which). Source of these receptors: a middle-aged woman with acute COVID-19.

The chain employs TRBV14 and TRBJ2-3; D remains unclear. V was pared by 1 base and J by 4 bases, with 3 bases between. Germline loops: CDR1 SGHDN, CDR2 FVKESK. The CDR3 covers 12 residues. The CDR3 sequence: CASSQGADTQYF. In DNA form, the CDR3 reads TGTGCCAGCAGCCAAGGAGCAGATACGCAGTATTTT.

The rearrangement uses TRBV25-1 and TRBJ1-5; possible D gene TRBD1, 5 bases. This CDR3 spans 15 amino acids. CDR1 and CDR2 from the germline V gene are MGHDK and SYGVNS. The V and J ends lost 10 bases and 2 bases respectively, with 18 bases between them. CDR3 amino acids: CANPMRKGGNQPQHF. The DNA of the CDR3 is TGTGCCAATCCGATGAGGAAAGGGGGCAATCAGCCCCAGCATTTT.

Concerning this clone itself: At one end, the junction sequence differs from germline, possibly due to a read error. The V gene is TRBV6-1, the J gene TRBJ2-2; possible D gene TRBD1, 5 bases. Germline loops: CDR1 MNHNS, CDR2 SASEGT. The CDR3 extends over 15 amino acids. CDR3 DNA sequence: TGTGCCAGCACTGAAGACAGACCGAACACCGGGGAGCTGTTTTTT. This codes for CASTEDRPNTGELFF.

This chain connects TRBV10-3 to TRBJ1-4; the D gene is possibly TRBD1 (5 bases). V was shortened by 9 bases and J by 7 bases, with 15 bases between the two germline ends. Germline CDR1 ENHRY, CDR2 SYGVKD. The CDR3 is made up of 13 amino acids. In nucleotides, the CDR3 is TGTGCCATAAAAGACAGCAAGAGTGAAAAACTGTTTTTT. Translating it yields CAIKDSKSEKLFF.

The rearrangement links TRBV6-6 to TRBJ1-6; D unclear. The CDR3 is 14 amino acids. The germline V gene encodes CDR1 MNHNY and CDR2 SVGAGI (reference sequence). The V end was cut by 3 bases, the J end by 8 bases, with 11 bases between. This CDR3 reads CASSYGWADSPLHF. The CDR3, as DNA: TGTGCCAGCAGTTATGGCTGGGCAGATTCACCCCTCCACTTT.

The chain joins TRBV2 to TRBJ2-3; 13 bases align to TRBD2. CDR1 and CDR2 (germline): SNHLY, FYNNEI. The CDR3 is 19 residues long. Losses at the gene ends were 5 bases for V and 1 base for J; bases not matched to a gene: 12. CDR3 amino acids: CASSIPGTSGAEGTDTQYF. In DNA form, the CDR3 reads TGTGCCAGCAGTATACCCGGGACTAGCGGGGCCGAAGGCACAGATACGCAGTATTTT.

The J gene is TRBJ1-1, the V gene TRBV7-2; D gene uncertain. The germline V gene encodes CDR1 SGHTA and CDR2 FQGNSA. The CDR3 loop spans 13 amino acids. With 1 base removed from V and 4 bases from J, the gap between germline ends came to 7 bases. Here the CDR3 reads CASSLDPSTEAFF. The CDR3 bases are TGTGCCAGCAGCTTAGACCCTAGCACTGAAGCTTTCTTT.

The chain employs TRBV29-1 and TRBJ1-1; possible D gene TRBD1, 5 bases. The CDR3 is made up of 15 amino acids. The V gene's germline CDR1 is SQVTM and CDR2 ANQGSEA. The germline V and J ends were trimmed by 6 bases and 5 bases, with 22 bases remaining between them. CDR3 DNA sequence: TGCAGCGTCAAGGACACCTCCTTGGGTTCGACTGAAGCTTTCTTT. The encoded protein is CSVKDTSLGSTEAFF. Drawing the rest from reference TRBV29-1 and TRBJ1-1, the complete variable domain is SAVISQKPSRDICQRGTSLTIQCQVDSQVTMMFWYRQQPGQSLTLIATANQGSEATYESGFVIDKFPISRPNLTFSTLTVSNMSPEDSSIYLCSVKDTSLGSTEAFFGQGTRLTVV.

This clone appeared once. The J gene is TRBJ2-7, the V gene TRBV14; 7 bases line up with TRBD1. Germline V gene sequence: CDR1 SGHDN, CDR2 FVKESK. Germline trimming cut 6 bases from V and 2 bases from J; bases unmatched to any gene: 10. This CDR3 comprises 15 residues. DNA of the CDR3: TGTGCCAGCAGTTCGACAGGGTTTGGAGCCTACGAGCAGTACTTC. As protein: CASSSTGFGAYEQYF.

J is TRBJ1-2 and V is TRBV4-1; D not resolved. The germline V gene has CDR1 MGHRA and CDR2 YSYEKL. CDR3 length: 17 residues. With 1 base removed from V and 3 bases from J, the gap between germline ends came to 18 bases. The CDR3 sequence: CASSQGIDIIFDYGYTF. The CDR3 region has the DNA TGCGCCAGCAGCCAAGGGATTGACATAATCTTCGACTATGGCTACACCTTC.

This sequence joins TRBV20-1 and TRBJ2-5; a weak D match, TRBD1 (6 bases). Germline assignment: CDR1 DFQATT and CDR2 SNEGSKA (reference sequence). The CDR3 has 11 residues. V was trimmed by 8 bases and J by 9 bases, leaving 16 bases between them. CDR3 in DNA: TGCAGTTGTGCGGCCCCAGGGGCCCAGTACTTC. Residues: CSCAAPGAQYF.

DNA for the CDR3: TGCGCCAGCAGCTTGGTGGAGAGGCCACCCGGGGAGCTGTTTTTT. Translated, it gives CASSLVERPPGELFF. The chain uses TRBV5-1 and TRBJ2-2, with unresolved D. Trimming removed 0 bases from V and 6 bases from J, with 12 bases in between. Germline V lookup: CDR1 SGHRS, CDR2 YFSETQ. There are 15 residues in the CDR3.

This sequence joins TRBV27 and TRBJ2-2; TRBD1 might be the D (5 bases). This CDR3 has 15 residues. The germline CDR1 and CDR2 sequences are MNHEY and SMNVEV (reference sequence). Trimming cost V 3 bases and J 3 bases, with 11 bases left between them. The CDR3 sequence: CASSFIAGHTGELFF. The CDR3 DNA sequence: TGTGCCAGCAGTTTTATTGCAGGGCACACCGGGGAGCTGTTTTTT.

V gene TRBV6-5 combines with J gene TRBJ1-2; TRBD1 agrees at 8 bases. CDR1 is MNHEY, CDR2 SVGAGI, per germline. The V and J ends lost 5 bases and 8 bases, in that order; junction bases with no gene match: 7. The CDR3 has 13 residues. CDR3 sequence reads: CASSHDRGDGYTF. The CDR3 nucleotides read TGTGCCAGCAGTCATGACAGGGGTGACGGCTACACCTTC.

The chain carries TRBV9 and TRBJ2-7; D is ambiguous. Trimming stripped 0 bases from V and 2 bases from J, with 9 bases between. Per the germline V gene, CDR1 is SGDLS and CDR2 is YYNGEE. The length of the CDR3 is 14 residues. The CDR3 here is CASSVDQATYEQYF. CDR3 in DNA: TGTGCCAGCAGCGTAGATCAAGCCACCTACGAGCAGTACTTC.

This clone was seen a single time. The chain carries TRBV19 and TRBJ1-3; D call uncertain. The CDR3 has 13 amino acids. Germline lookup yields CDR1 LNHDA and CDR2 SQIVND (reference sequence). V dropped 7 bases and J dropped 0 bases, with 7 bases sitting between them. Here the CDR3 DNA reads TGTGCCAGTACGAGATACTCTGGAAACACCATATATTTT. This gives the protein CASTRYSGNTIYF.

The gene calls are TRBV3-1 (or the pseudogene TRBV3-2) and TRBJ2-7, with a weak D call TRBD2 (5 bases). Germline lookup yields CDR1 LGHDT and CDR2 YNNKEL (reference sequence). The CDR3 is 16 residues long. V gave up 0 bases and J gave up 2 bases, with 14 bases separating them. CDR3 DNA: TGTGCCAGCAGCCAAGATTTTATCGGGGTCCCCTACGAGCAGTACTTC. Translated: CASSQDFIGVPYEQYF.

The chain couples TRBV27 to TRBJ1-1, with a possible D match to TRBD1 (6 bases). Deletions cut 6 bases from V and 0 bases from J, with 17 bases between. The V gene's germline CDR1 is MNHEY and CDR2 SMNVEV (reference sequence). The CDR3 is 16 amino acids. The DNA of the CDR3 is TGTGCCAGCAGCCTTACCGGGACACGGTTGAACACTGAAGCTTTCTTT. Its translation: CASSLTGTRLNTEAFF.